These T cell receptor beta chains were read from a single sample in a study of blood T cell repertoires in COVID-19. Assay: immunoSEQ multiplex PCR; the TCRdb copy retains only in-frame clones and omits some. The sample lists around 140,000 clones, around nine tenths occurring once. Input material: peripheral blood. The receptors were sampled from a man aged 65 to 85 with active COVID-19. The CDR3 runs from the conserved cysteine through the conserved F or W. The D gene is left open where the match is weak. Clone size is not always given. Where it is, it says once, few, many or a class for expanded clones.

- TRBJ1-4 TRBV10-3 TRBD1 TGTGCCATCAGGGGACAGGGAGGAAATGAAAAACTGTTTTTT CAIRGQGGNEKLFF
- TRBJ2-3 TRBV9 - TGTGCCAGCAGCGCCGGGGGAGCGAGCACAGATACGCAGTATTTT CASSAGGASTDTQYF
- TRBJ1-1 TRBV23-1 TRBD1 TGCGCCGGACGACAGGGTCAGAACACTGAAGCTTTCTTT CAGRQGQNTEAFF
- TRBJ1-2 TRBV12-5 TRBD1 TGTGCTAGTGGTTTGTGGGACAGGGGCGGCTACACCTTC CASGLWDRGGYTF
- TRBJ2-5 TRBV6-5 TRBD1 TGTGCCAGCAGTTACCAGGGGGCAAGAGAGACCCAGTACTTC CASSYQGARETQYF
- TRBJ2-7 TRBV5-1 TRBD2 TGCGCCAGCAGCTTGGGCGGGACTAGCGCCGAGCAGTACTTC CASSLGGTSAEQYF
once TRBJ1-2 TRBV13 - TGTGCCAGCACCCAACCCCCAGGGGAAGGACAGAACTATGGCTACACCTTC CASTQPPGEGQNYGYTF
once TRBJ2-7 TRBV28 TRBD1 TGTGCCAGCAGTGCGGACAGGATTTCGTACTTC CASSADRISYF
- TRBJ2-2 TRBV2 TRBD1 TGTGCCAGCAGTCCGACAGGGGTGTACACCGGGGAGCTGTTTTTT CASSPTGVYTGELFF
- TRBJ1-2 TRBV9 - TGTGCCAGCAGCGTAGGGGCAGCTCTTGACTATGGCTACACCTTC CASSVGAALDYGYTF
- TRBJ1-1 TRBV11-2 - TGTGCCAGCAGCCCCCAGTTGAACACTGAAGCTTTCTTT CASSPQLNTEAFF
once TRBJ2-7 TRBV11-2 - TGTGCCAGCAGCCCCGCGGGCCACCGGACCTCGCAAGGCGAGCAGTACTTC CASSPAGHRTSQGEQYF
- TRBJ1-5 TRBV4-1 - TGCGCCAGCAGCCAAGCGCAAAGGGGGAATCAGCCCCAGCATTTT CASSQAQRGNQPQHF
- TRBJ2-7 TRBV19 - TGTGCCAGTAGTAGGGGGGAAGAGCAGTACTTC CASSRGEEQYF
- TRBJ2-2 TRBV6-6 TRBD2 TGTGCCAGCAGCCTAGCGGGAGTGAGGACCGGGGAGCTGTTTTTT CASSLAGVRTGELFF
- TRBJ1-1 TRBV6-5 - TGTGCCAGCAGTCAGCAGGACAGATCGAACACTGAAGCTTTCTTT CASSQQDRSNTEAFF
- TRBJ2-5 TRBV5-1 TRBD2 TGCGCCAGCAGCGGAGGGACTAGCGGGAAAGAGACCCAGTACTTC CASSGGTSGKETQYF